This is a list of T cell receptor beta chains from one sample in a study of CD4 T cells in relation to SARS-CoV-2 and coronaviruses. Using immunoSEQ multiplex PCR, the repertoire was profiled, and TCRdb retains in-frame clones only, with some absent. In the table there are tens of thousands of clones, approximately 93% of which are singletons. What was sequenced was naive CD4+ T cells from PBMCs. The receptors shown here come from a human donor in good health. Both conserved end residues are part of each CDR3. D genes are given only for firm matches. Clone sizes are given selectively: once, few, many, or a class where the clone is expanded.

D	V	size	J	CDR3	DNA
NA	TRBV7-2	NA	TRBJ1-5	CASSMRTDQPQHF	TGTGCCAGCAGCATGAGGACGGATCAGCCCCAGCATTTT
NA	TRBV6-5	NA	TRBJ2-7	CASRVGGDVSYEQYF	TGTGCCAGCAGGGTAGGGGGGGACGTATCCTACGAGCAGTACTTC
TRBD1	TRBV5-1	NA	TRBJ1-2	CASSLVGTGGYGYTF	TGCGCCAGCAGCTTGGTCGGGACAGGGGGCTATGGCTACACCTTC
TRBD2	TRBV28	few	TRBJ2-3	CASSRTHGRADTQYF	TGTGCCAGCAGCCGGACACACGGGAGGGCAGATACGCAGTATTTT
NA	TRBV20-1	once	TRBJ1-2	CSASSFGYTF	TGCAGTGCTAGTTCTTTCGGCTACACCTTC
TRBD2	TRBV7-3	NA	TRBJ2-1	CASSSIAGVHEQFF	TGTGCCAGCAGCTCAATAGCGGGGGTTCATGAGCAGTTCTTC
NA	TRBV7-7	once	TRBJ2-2	CASSPDLRGGTGELFF	TGTGCCAGCAGCCCTGATTTGAGGGGGGGCACCGGGGAGCTGTTTTTT
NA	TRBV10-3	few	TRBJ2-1	CAIRSLDGGQFF	TGTGCCATCAGAAGTCTTGACGGGGGGCAGTTCTTC
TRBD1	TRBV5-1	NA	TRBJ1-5	CASSDGTGFGQPQHF	TGCGCCAGCAGCGACGGGACAGGGTTTGGTCAGCCCCAGCATTTT
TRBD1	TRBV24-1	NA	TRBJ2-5	CATSDTGTGETQYF	TGTGCCACCAGTGACACCGGGACAGGAGAGACCCAGTACTTC
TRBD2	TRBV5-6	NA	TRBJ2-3	CASSRKSTRLAGADTQYF	TGTGCCAGCAGCCGCAAATCTACCAGACTAGCGGGGGCAGATACGCAGTATTTT
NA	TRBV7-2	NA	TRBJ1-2	CASNPPSGVYGYTF	TGTGCCAGCAACCCCCCGTCAGGGGTGTATGGCTACACCTTC
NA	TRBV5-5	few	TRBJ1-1	CASSLGVESSEAFF	TGTGCCAGCAGCTTGGGGGTGGAGAGTTCTGAAGCTTTCTTT
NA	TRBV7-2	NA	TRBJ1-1	CASSLSGVNTEAFF	TGTGCCAGCAGCTTATCGGGGGTGAACACTGAAGCTTTCTTT
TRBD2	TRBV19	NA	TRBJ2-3	CASSPGGATDTQYF	TGTGCCAGTAGTCCGGGGGGGGCCACAGATACGCAGTATTTT
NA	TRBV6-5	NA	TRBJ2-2	CASSLRRTGELFF	TGTGCCAGCAGTTTAAGGCGCACCGGGGAGCTGTTTTTT
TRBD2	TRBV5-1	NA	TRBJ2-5	CASSSGLVGGRETQYF	TGCGCCAGCAGCTCCGGACTAGTGGGGGGTAGGGAGACCCAGTACTTC
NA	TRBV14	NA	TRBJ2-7	CASSQDPWGHEQYF	TGTGCCAGCAGCCAAGACCCGTGGGGTCACGAGCAGTACTTC
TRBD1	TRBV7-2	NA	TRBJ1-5	CASSWGQGNQPQHF	TGTGCCAGCAGCTGGGGACAGGGCAATCAGCCCCAGCATTTT
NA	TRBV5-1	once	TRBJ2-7	CASSGSGPEQYF	TGCGCCAGCAGCGGTTCAGGGCCCGAGCAGTACTTC
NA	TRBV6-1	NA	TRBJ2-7	CASSERPNSYEQYF	TGTGCCAGCAGTGAAAGGCCGAACTCCTACGAGCAGTACTTC
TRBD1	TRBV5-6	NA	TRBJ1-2	CASSLGTGSNVYGYTF	TGTGCCAGCAGCTTGGGGACAGGATCGAATGTCTATGGCTACACCTTC
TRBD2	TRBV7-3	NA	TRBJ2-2	CASSLTAGANTGELFF	TGTGCCAGCAGCTTAACAGCGGGGGCGAACACCGGGGAGCTGTTTTTT
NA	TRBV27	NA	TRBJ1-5	CASSPSGGHQPQHF	TGTGCCAGCAGTCCCTCCGGGGGTCATCAGCCCCAGCATTTT
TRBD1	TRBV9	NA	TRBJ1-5	CASSPGQGLSNQPQHF	TGTGCCAGCAGCCCAGGACAGGGTTTGAGCAATCAGCCCCAGCATTTT
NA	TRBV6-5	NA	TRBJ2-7	CASSSTYEQYF	TGTGCCAGCAGTTCGACCTACGAGCAGTACTTC
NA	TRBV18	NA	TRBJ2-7	CASSPGQSGWEQYF	TGTGCCAGCTCACCAGGACAGTCGGGCTGGGAGCAGTACTTC
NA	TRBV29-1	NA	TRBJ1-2	CSVVSGGPGGYTF	TGCAGCGTCGTCTCCGGGGGGCCTGGTGGCTACACCTTC
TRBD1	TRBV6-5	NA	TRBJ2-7	CASSRQGYEQYF	TGTGCCAGCAGTCGACAGGGCTACGAGCAGTACTTC
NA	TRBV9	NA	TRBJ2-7	CASSVRSPTYEQYF	TGTGCCAGCAGCGTACGCAGCCCCACCTACGAGCAGTACTTC
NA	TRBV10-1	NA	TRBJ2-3	CASSESIGKLGTDTQYF	TGCGCCAGCAGTGAGTCGATTGGGAAGTTGGGCACAGATACGCAGTATTTT
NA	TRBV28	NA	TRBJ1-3	CASSSRGFAGNTIYF	TGTGCCAGCAGTTCTAGGGGTTTCGCTGGAAACACCATATATTTT
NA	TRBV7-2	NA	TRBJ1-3	CASSPGRTSGNTIYF	TGTGCCAGCAGCCCCGGACGGACCTCTGGAAACACCATATATTTT
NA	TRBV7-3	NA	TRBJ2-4	CASSPGHFAGNIQYF	TGTGCCAGCAGCCCAGGACACTTCGCGGGAAACATTCAGTACTTC
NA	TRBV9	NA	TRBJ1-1	CASSVQNRANTEAFF	TGTGCCAGCAGCGTTCAAAACAGGGCGAACACTGAAGCTTTCTTT
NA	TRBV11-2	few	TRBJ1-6	CASSLVENSPLHF	TGTGCCAGCAGCTTAGTTGAGAATTCACCCCTCCACTTT
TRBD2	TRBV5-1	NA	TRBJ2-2	CASALTSGNAGELFF	TGCGCCAGCGCCCTGACTAGCGGGAACGCCGGGGAGCTGTTTTTT
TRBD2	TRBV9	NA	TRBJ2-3	CASSVDLRGTTDTQYF	TGTGCCAGCAGCGTAGATTTGCGGGGGACCACAGATACGCAGTATTTT
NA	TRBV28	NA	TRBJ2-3	CASSRENLSTDTQYF	TGTGCCAGCTCCCGGGAGAACCTTAGCACAGATACGCAGTATTTT
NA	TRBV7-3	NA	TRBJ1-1	CASTPEGGTEAFF	TGTGCCAGCACCCCAGAAGGGGGCACTGAAGCTTTCTTT